These T cell receptor beta chains were read from a single sample in a study of beta chain features in type 1 diabetes. Here immunoSEQ multiplex PCR was the method, and the copy in TCRdb shows in-frame clones only, minus some. This sample has fewer than 550,000 clones, with around 10% found just once. The sequencing sample was made of naive CD4+ T cells from blood. The receptors come from a woman in her late teens or twenties in good health. Each CDR3 is given with its conserved first and last residue. D genes are given only for firm matches. For some rows the clone size is stated as once, few or many, or as a class when expanded; others skip it.

clone_size d_call j_call v_call cdr3_aa cdr3_nt
. . TRBJ1-1 TRBV7-9 CASQLGGFGTEAFF TGTGCCAGCCAGCTTGGGGGATTTGGCACTGAAGCTTTCTTT
. . TRBJ1-2 TRBV7-9 CASSLADITNYGYTF TGTGCCAGCAGCTTGGCGGACATCACTAACTATGGCTACACCTTC
few TRBD2 TRBJ2-4 TRBV18 CASSPQLAGGPKGIQYF TGTGCCAGCTCACCACAACTAGCGGGGGGACCTAAGGGCATTCAGTACTTC
. TRBD1 TRBJ1-2 TRBV28 CASSDTPGQGFGYTF TGTGCCAGCAGTGATACCCCGGGACAGGGATTTGGCTACACCTTC
few . TRBJ2-4 TRBV9 CASSVGDFNIQYF TGTGCCAGCAGCGTAGGGGATTTTAACATTCAGTACTTC
few . TRBJ2-7 TRBV9 CASSVGAQAGAAYEQYF TGTGCCAGCAGCGTAGGCGCCCAAGCAGGGGCCGCCTACGAGCAGTACTTC
. . TRBJ2-3 TRBV11-2 CASSSGLTDTQYF TGTGCCAGCAGCTCAGGACTGACAGATACGCAGTATTTT
many . TRBJ2-7 TRBV30 CAWSIFYEQYF TGTGCCTGGAGTATCTTCTACGAGCAGTACTTC
. . TRBJ2-1 TRBV6-6 CASSYDSYNEQFF TGTGCCAGCAGTTATGACTCATACAATGAGCAGTTCTTC
. TRBD2 TRBJ2-3 TRBV5-1 CASSLVTSGPRDTQYF TGCGCCAGCAGCTTGGTTACTAGCGGACCTCGGGATACGCAGTATTTT
few . TRBJ2-1 TRBV29-1 CSVALFYNEQFF TGCAGCGTTGCCCTTTTTTACAATGAGCAGTTCTTC
many TRBD2 TRBJ2-1 TRBV7-2 CASSIVSGLRNEQFF TGTGCCAGCAGCATAGTTAGCGGGCTGCGGAATGAGCAGTTCTTC
few TRBD2 TRBJ2-5 TRBV27 CASSLGLAGGQETQYF TGTGCCAGCAGTTTGGGGCTAGCGGGAGGACAAGAGACCCAGTACTTC
. . TRBJ1-3 TRBV11-3 CASSQGNTIYF TGTGCCAGCAGCCAAGGAAACACCATATATTTT
few . TRBJ2-7 TRBV21-1 CASSNMYRSYEQYF TGTGCCAGCAGCAATATGTATAGGTCCTACGAGCAGTACTTC
. . TRBJ1-2 TRBV7-9 CASSLQGRVYGYTF TGTGCCAGCAGCCTTCAGGGGAGGGTCTATGGCTACACCTTC
few . TRBJ1-2 TRBV28 CASSLGGLWYGYTF TGTGCCAGCAGTTTAGGAGGGTTGTGGTATGGCTACACCTTC
. . TRBJ2-2 TRBV25-1 CASSESGYDGELFF TGTGCCAGCAGTGAATCTGGGTATGACGGGGAGCTGTTTTTT
few TRBD2 TRBJ2-3 TRBV7-3 CASSSLAGGRGDTQYF TGTGCCAGCAGCTCATTAGCGGGGGGCCGAGGAGATACGCAGTATTTT
. . TRBJ1-1 TRBV28 CATFTPTEAFF TGTGCCACCTTTACACCCACTGAAGCTTTCTTT
few . TRBJ2-1 TRBV10-3 CAISEGQSFSYNEQFF TGTGCCATCAGTGAGGGTCAGTCGTTCTCCTACAATGAGCAGTTCTTC
. . TRBJ2-7 TRBV7-2 CASNPGRVGHEQYF TGTGCCAGCAACCCCGGAAGGGTCGGCCACGAGCAGTACTTC
. TRBD1 TRBJ2-1 TRBV28 CASMRGLYNEQFF TGTGCCAGCATGAGGGGGCTGTACAATGAGCAGTTCTTC
few . TRBJ2-7 TRBV5-6 CASSITLTRIRYEQYF TGTGCCAGCAGCATTACTCTTACAAGGATACGCTACGAGCAGTACTTC
few TRBD2 TRBJ2-7 TRBV18 CASSPGTSGRVPDPSHEQYF TGTGCCAGCTCACCCGGGACTAGCGGGAGGGTACCTGACCCCTCCCACGAGCAGTACTTC
few . TRBJ2-7 TRBV4-2 CASSQDGWSSYEQYF TGTGCCAGCAGCCAAGATGGGTGGAGCTCCTACGAGCAGTACTTC
few . TRBJ2-1 TRBV7-3 CASRTGSIAHEQFF TGTGCCAGCAGGACCGGGTCCATCGCCCATGAGCAGTTCTTC
. TRBD2 TRBJ2-5 TRBV28 CASSLAGVTETQYF TGTGCCAGCAGTTTAGCGGGGGTAACGGAGACCCAGTACTTC
. . TRBJ1-2 TRBV5-1 CASSLSPWDYGYTF TGCGCCAGCAGCTTGTCTCCCTGGGACTATGGCTACACCTTC
many TRBD2 TRBJ2-4 TRBV10-3 CASGTSGQNIQYF TGTGCCAGCGGGACTAGCGGCCAGAACATTCAGTACTTC
. . TRBJ1-2 TRBV25-1 CASRPDGAPNYGYTF TGTGCCAGCAGACCCGACGGGGCACCTAACTATGGCTACACCTTC
few . TRBJ1-5 TRBV30 CAWSVSLPSNQPQHF TGTGCCTGGAGTGTATCCTTACCTAGCAATCAGCCCCAGCATTTT
. TRBD2 TRBJ2-1 TRBV7-9 CASSLKVASGSVYNEQFF TGTGCCAGCAGCCTCAAGGTGGCTAGCGGGTCCGTCTACAATGAGCAGTTCTTC
few . TRBJ2-3 TRBV7-2 CASSLPATTPDTQYF TGTGCCAGCAGCTTACCAGCGACGACCCCAGATACGCAGTATTTT
few . TRBJ2-3 TRBV18 CASSSRGTDTQYF TGTGCCAGCTCCTCCAGAGGCACAGATACGCAGTATTTT
. . TRBJ1-6 TRBV2 CASSEAARGALHF TGTGCCAGCAGTGAAGCAGCCCGAGGGGCCCTCCACTTT
. TRBD2 TRBJ2-2 TRBV29-1 CSVDRLAVTGELFF TGCAGCGTTGATCGACTAGCGGTCACCGGGGAGCTGTTTTTT
. . TRBJ1-2 TRBV30 CACLAGANYGYTF TGTGCCTGTTTGGCGGGGGCGAACTATGGCTACACCTTC
. . TRBJ1-2 TRBV29-1 CSVSGGSDYGYTF TGCAGCGTTTCCGGGGGCTCGGACTATGGCTACACCTTC
. TRBD1 TRBJ2-2 TRBV19 CASSAPNRGTGELFF TGTGCCAGTAGTGCCCCCAACAGGGGCACCGGGGAGCTGTTTTTT
few . TRBJ2-1 TRBV5-1 CASSLAKDEQFF TGCGCCAGCAGCTTGGCCAAGGATGAGCAGTTCTTC